Presented here are 7 T cell receptor beta chains from one specimen sequenced in a study of cytomegalovirus exposure and HLA in healthy donors. The PCR used 60 Vbeta and 13 Jbeta primers. Profiling relied on immunoSEQ multiplex PCR, and the TCRdb table lists in-frame clones only, not all of them. The table lists some 70,000 clones. The sample consisted of PBMCs. All receptors derive from a man aged 40-50 years in good health and CMV-seronegative.

The chain carries TRBV19 and TRBJ2-3; D call uncertain. CDR3 length equals 12 residues. CDR1 and CDR2 (germline): LNHDA, SQIVND (reference sequence). V was cut by 5 bases and J by 6 bases, with 9 bases left in between. The CDR3 loop reads CASSAQLDTQYF. CDR3 in DNA: TGTGCCAGTAGTGCCCAGTTGGATACGCAGTATTTT.

This rearrangement joins TRBV7-2 to TRBJ2-5; 12 bases map to TRBD2. Germline lookup yields CDR1 SGHTA and CDR2 FQGNSA. CDR3 length: 16 residues. The ends lost 4 bases at V and 11 bases at J; junction bases unmatched: 14. The CDR3 spells CASSSKIGLAGREQYF. The CDR3, as DNA: TGTGCCAGCAGCTCCAAAATCGGACTAGCGGGAAGAGAGCAGTACTTC.

The genes are TRBV7-9 and TRBJ2-1; no reliable D call. The CDR3 runs 14 residues. CDR1 and CDR2 (germline): SEHNR, FQNEAQ (reference sequence). The V end was cut by 11 bases, the J end by 0 bases, with 14 bases between. The CDR3 loop is CALTAVYSYNEQFF. The CDR3 DNA reads as TGTGCCCTAACTGCGGTGTACTCCTACAATGAGCAGTTCTTC. Combining the CDR3 with reference TRBV7-9 and TRBJ2-1 gives the whole variable domain DTGVSQNPRHKITKRGQNVTFRCDPISEHNRLYWYRQTLGQGPEFLTYFQNEAQLEKSRLLSDRFSAERPKGSFSTLEIQRTEQGDSAMYLCALTAVYSYNEQFFGPGTRLTVL.

The rearrangement uses TRBV25-1 and TRBJ2-3; D possibly corresponds to TRBD2 (7 bases). V lost 4 bases and J lost 3, with 17 bases in between. CDR1 is MGHDK, CDR2 SYGVNS, per germline. This CDR3 contains 16 residues. The CDR3 sequence is CASSGARGAGTDTQYF. The CDR3, as DNA: TGTGCCAGCAGTGGGGCACGGGGGGCCGGGACAGATACGCAGTATTTT.

The V and J genes are TRBV9 and TRBJ1-6, with 9 nucleotides matching TRBD1. The CDR3 covers 15 residues. Germline loops: CDR1 SGDLS, CDR2 YYNGEE. Trimming at V came to 3 bases and at J to 7 bases, leaving 5 bases not matched to a gene. In DNA form, the CDR3 reads TGTGCCAGCAGCGCGTTGACAGGGGGAAATTCACCCCTCCACTTT. This translates into CASSALTGGNSPLHF.

CDR3 DNA: TGTGCCAGCAATCCGGGACAGGGGGCGAGCACTGAAGCTTTCTTT. Protein product: CASNPGQGASTEAFF. This chain joins TRBV6-5 and TRBJ1-1, with 12 bases that match TRBD1. CDR1 MNHEY and CDR2 SVGAGI come from the germline V gene. V shed 7 bases, J shed 4 bases, and the junction held 7 bases outside the gene matches. This CDR3 spans 15 amino acids.

This rearrangement joins TRBV30 to TRBJ2-7; a weak D match, TRBD1 (6 bases). CDR1 and CDR2 from the germline V gene are GTSNPN and SVGIG (reference sequence). Deletions cut 5 bases from V and 2 bases from J, with 10 bases between. This CDR3 comprises 12 residues. In DNA, the CDR3 is TGTGCCTGGGGACAGAATACCTACGAGCAGTACTTC. It yields the protein CAWGQNTYEQYF.